This T cell receptor (beta chain) was sequenced in a study of blood T cell repertoires in COVID-19. Study details: Whether acute or convalescent, the COVID-19 samples came from the United States, Italy and Spain. PBMCs, B-cell-depleted T cells, or T cells were the source of the cDNA or gDNA that made up the material.

Authors' methods: The authors estimated nucleated cell counts from reference gene primer amplification. TCRdb's copy holds only in-frame clones and misses some; the assay was immunoSEQ multiplex PCR. V, J and clone size reflect that table, while D and trimming were determined from the DNA. This sample carries approximately 100,000 clones, about 90% of them seen once, and the ten largest clones take 15%. V lost 4 bases to trimming and J lost 2 bases, with 11 bases between them. This CDR3 is built from 14 residues. The germline V gene has CDR1 SGDLS and CDR2 YYNGEE. This sequence originates from a man aged 50 or older with acute or convalescent COVID-19. This chain links TRBV9 with TRBJ2-3; D possibly corresponds to TRBD1 (6 bases). The sample comprised peripheral blood. The CDR3: CASSPDRPTDTQYF. The CDR3 bases are TGTGCCAGCAGCCCGGACAGACCCACAGATACGCAGTATTTT.